This TCR beta chain came from a study of identical twins. Broader study findings: Low generation probability was overrepresented in out-of-frame alpha sequences shared by twins. A cross-sectional statistical analysis, not follow-up of the same donors, supported the conclusions. The study found weaker excess twin sharing in beta out-of-frame sequences.

Template switching added a universal primer binding site, and final cDNA carried unique molecular identifiers. TCRdb ran MiXCR on the 5' RACE reads and lists one entry per CDR3 protein. The profile shows approximately 1.8 million distinct CDR3 sequences, about 30% of them singletons. The CDR3 consists of 13 residues. Germline CDR1 reads DFQATT; CDR2 reads SNEGSKA (reference sequence). A word on this clonotype: Its antigen is still unknown.

This receptor was obtained from a newborn girl in good health. The chain recombines TRBV20-1 with TRBJ2-4, with TRBD2 matching 8 bases. Near its end, the DNA agrees better with TRBJ2-7, so the J call may be wrong. Sequencing input: cord blood. The CDR3: CSARASGYNEQYF. The CDR3 region has the DNA TGCAGTGCTAGAGCTAGCGGGTACAACGAGCAGTACTTC.